Below, 22 T cell receptor beta chains from the same sample are listed, as sequenced in a study of Graves' ophthalmopathy and Graves' hyperthyroidism. RNA transcripts served as template for amplifying TCR beta CDR3 sequences. Following a first-round RT-PCR that used HTBI primers, a second-round multiplex PCR was carried out. MiXCR, applied by TCRdb to the multiplex PCR reads, yields one record per CDR3 protein. The table records a few hundred thousand distinct CDR3 sequences, under 40% of them present only once. Sequenced input: peripheral blood or thyroid tissue (not recorded which). The receptors were sampled from an adult man with Graves' hyperthyroidism.

In this sample, this clonotype turned up once. This may stem from a read error, because a much larger clone lies one nucleotide away. This chain uses TRBV4-1 with TRBJ2-7, with TRBD1 matching over 8 bases. CDR1 is MGHRA, CDR2 YSYEKL, per germline. The CDR3 covers 15 residues. The CDR3 coding sequence is TGCGTCAGCAGCCAGGTAGACAGGGGACCGTACGAGCAGTACTTC. It translates to CVSSQVDRGPYEQYF.

This clonotype showed up many times. The chain joins TRBV9 to TRBJ1-1; 7 bases align to TRBD1. The J segment lost 7 bases and the V segment lost 0 bases, leaving 6 bases of the junction unmatched. From germline, CDR1 is SGDLS and CDR2 YYNGEE. The CDR3 totals 14 residues. The CDR3 DNA follows: TGTGCCAGCAGCGTAGACTTGACAGGGATTGAAGCTTTCTTT. The encoded protein is CASSVDLTGIEAFF.

The rearrangement links TRBV9 to TRBJ2-2; no firm D call. Trimming shortened V by 4 bases and J by 9 bases, and 10 bases separated the two germline ends. The germline V gene has CDR1 SGDLS and CDR2 YYNGEE. This CDR3 comprises 12 residues. CDR3 amino acids: CASSPRGRELFF. CDR3 DNA: TGTGCCAGCAGCCCCCGCGGCCGGGAGCTGTTTTTT.

To note about this clonotype: Germline and junction disagree at one end, which may indicate a read error. V usage is TRBV25-1 and J usage is TRBJ1-1; 9 nucleotides align to TRBD1. The CDR3 length is 15 residues. CDR1 is MGHDK, CDR2 SYGVNS, per germline. The CDR3 spells CASSHTQGANTEASF. The CDR3 coding sequence is TGTGCCAGCAGCCATACACAGGGGGCGAACACTGAAGCTTCCTTT.

The sample holds a few counts of this clonotype. The CDR3 nucleotides read TGCGCCAGCAGCCAAGGGTTAGCGGGGGGGCCGAGGGAGACCCAGTACTTC. It specifies CASSQGLAGGPRETQYF. J is TRBJ2-5 and V is TRBV4-1, with TRBD2 matching over 11 bases. Trimming took 1 base from V and 5 from J; bases not matched to a gene: 9. Germline-derived CDR1 and CDR2 are MGHRA and YSYEKL. This CDR3 has 17 amino acids.

This clonotype came up a few times. The chain has TRBV12-3 or TRBV12-4 and TRBJ1-1; no firm D call. The CDR3 length is 14 residues. With 2 bases removed from V and 4 bases from J, the gap between germline ends came to 11 bases. The CDR3, as DNA: TGTGCCAGCAGTTTAACTGTTGAAGGCACTGAAGCTTTCTTT. It translates to CASSLTVEGTEAFF.

CDR3 DNA: TGTGCCAGCAGCTTAGATACAGGAGCCACTAATGAAAAACTGTTTTTT. It encodes CASSLDTGATNEKLFF. The J gene is TRBJ1-4, the V gene TRBV11-3, with D possibly matching TRBD1 (5 bases). V was cut by 0 bases and J by 2 bases, with 10 bases left in between. CDR1 and CDR2 (germline): SGHNT, YENEEA. There are 16 residues in the CDR3.

A few counts support this clonotype. Possible read error: a much larger clone is one base away. Here the CDR3 omits its conserved ending phenylalanine or tryptophan, so a read error is the likely source. The J gene is TRBJ2-7, the V gene TRBV7-3; the D gene is possibly TRBD2 (6 bases). The CDR3 runs 15 residues. V gave up 1 base and J gave up 3 bases, with 13 bases separating them. CDR1 is SGHTA, CDR2 FQGTGA, per germline. CDR3 loop: CASSLKGGKVYEQYL. The CDR3 nucleotides read TGTGCCAGCAGCTTAAAAGGAGGGAAAGTCTACGAGCAGTACCTC.

This chain joins TRBV29-1 and TRBJ1-2; 7 positions agree with TRBD1. Germline CDR1 and CDR2: SQVTM and ANQGSEA. After removal of 8 bases from V and 8 bases from J, the junction contained 11 bases not matched to a gene. This CDR3 region has 12 residues. The DNA of the CDR3 is TGCAGCTCACAGACAGGGATGGAGGGCTACACCTTC. This codes for CSSQTGMEGYTF.

This clonotype was observed once. The chain carries TRBV7-9 and TRBJ2-7; TRBD1 matches 11 bases. Germline V lookup: CDR1 SEHNR, CDR2 FQNEAQ (reference sequence). The V and J ends lost 5 bases and 3 bases, in that order; junction bases with no gene match: 12. This CDR3 comprises 17 residues. The CDR3 region is CASSAQLRDRGDYEQYF. The CDR3 DNA reads as TGTGCCAGCAGCGCGCAGCTCCGGGACAGGGGGGACTACGAGCAGTACTTC.

This clonotype has only a few counts. J is TRBJ2-5 and V is TRBV28; possibly TRBD1 for D (5 bases). V lost 4 bases and J 0 bases, leaving 15 bases between the germline ends. The CDR3 length is 16 residues. CDR1 is MDHEN, CDR2 SYDVKM, per germline. The CDR3 loop is CASSSPARVYQETQYF. The DNA for the CDR3 is TGTGCCAGCAGTTCCCCCGCCAGGGTGTACCAAGAGACCCAGTACTTC.

This clonotype was seen repeatedly, ten times or more. The chain uses TRBV5-1 and TRBJ1-2; weak D call: TRBD1 (6 bases). Germline assignment: CDR1 SGHRS and CDR2 YFSETQ. There are 14 residues in the CDR3. V lost 5 bases and J lost 3, with 14 bases in between. Here the CDR3 reads CASRATGAYYGYTF. The CDR3 DNA reads TGCGCCAGCAGGGCGACAGGAGCATACTATGGCTACACCTTC.

The table lists this clonotype with a few counts. The CDR3 loop is CSVDKLAGGGTDTQYF. The CDR3 DNA sequence: TGCAGCGTTGATAAATTAGCGGGAGGAGGAACAGATACGCAGTATTTT. This chain joins TRBV29-1 and TRBJ2-3; 10 bases agree with TRBD2. Per germline, CDR1 SQVTM and CDR2 ANQGSEA. V was pared by 3 bases and J by 3 bases, with 9 bases of the junction left unmatched. This CDR3 region has 16 residues.

This clonotype was seen at least ten times. V and J are TRBV5-8 and TRBJ1-2; D may be TRBD1 (5 bases). The CDR3 has 13 amino acids. Germline CDR1 is SGHTS and CDR2 is YDEGEE. Trimming took 0 bases from V and 8 from J, leaving 11 bases between them. CDR3 nucleotides: TGTGCCAGCAGCTTGGTGGGAGGGGAAGGCTACACCTTC. This gives the protein CASSLVGGEGYTF.

This clonotype was recorded many times. The chain couples TRBV29-1 to TRBJ2-7; TRBD2 matches at 12 bases. In germline, CDR1 is SQVTM, CDR2 ANQGSEA. The length of the CDR3 is 14 residues. V trimming: 4 bases; J trimming: 5 bases; junction bases outside the gene matches: 6. In DNA, the CDR3 is TGCAGCGTTGCCCGGACTAGCGGGATCCACGAGCAGTACTTC. It yields the protein CSVARTSGIHEQYF.

This clonotype was found many times. The chain uses TRBV6-5 and TRBJ1-1; D possibly corresponds to TRBD1 (5 bases). CDR1 and CDR2 (germline): MNHEY, SVGAGI. Trimming took 6 bases from V and 3 from J, leaving 14 bases between them. The CDR3 extends over 14 amino acids. CDR3 nucleotide sequence: TGTGCCAGCAGGCAGGCCTCAGGGTACACTGAAGCTTTCTTT. Its translation is CASRQASGYTEAFF.

This clonotype was found many times. The gene calls are TRBV6-2 or TRBV6-3 and TRBJ1-6; D is possibly TRBD1 (6 bases). V shed 2 bases and J shed 7 bases, with 15 bases lying between them. The length of the CDR3 is 16 residues. Per the germline V gene, CDR1 is MNHEY and CDR2 is SVGEGT. The CDR3 spells CASSYPPGERNSPLHF. The DNA for the CDR3 is TGTGCCAGCAGTTACCCTCCAGGGGAACGGAATTCACCCCTCCACTTT.

This clonotype was observed a single time. The chain joins TRBV6-5 to TRBJ1-6; TRBD1 matches at 12 bases. There are 14 residues in the CDR3. Germline CDR1 and CDR2: MNHEY and SVGAGI. Trimming removed 6 bases from V and 10 bases from J; junction bases left unmatched: 4. This CDR3 is CASRGTGGKSPLHF. Written as DNA, the CDR3 is TGTGCCAGCAGAGGGACAGGGGGCAAATCACCCCTCCACTTT.

This clonotype was counted ten times or more. The CDR3 sequence is CSAGLAGGKETQYF. In DNA, the CDR3 is TGCAGTGCTGGACTAGCGGGAGGGAAAGAGACCCAGTACTTC. This chain uses TRBV20-1 with TRBJ2-5; 15 nucleotides agree with TRBD2. Trimming at V came to 5 bases and at J to 3 bases, leaving 1 base not matched to a gene. The germline CDR1 and CDR2 sequences are DFQATT and SNEGSKA (reference sequence). This CDR3 contains 14 residues.

At least ten counts were recorded for this clonotype. This chain connects TRBV20-1 to TRBJ1-5; 8 positions agree with TRBD1. J was trimmed by 5 bases and V by 3 bases; bases with no gene match: 9. The CDR3 is 15 amino acids. The germline CDR1 and CDR2 sequences are DFQATT and SNEGSKA (reference sequence). CDR3 amino acids: CSASDRGRVYQPQHF. Written as DNA, the CDR3 is TGCAGTGCTAGTGACAGGGGAAGGGTTTATCAGCCCCAGCATTTT.

The genes are TRBV13 and TRBJ2-1; perhaps TRBD1 as D (6 bases). In germline, CDR1 is PRHDT, CDR2 FYEKMQ (reference sequence). This CDR3 contains 14 residues. V was trimmed by 5 bases and J by 4 bases, leaving 12 bases between them. CDR3 DNA: TGTGCCAGCAGCCCGGGACAAAGATACAATGAGCAGTTCTTC. The encoded protein is CASSPGQRYNEQFF.

The chain uses TRBV6-4 and TRBJ1-1, with D hard to call. Deletions cut 7 bases from V and 1 base from J, with 10 bases between. The CDR3 has 13 residues. Per germline, CDR1 MRHNA and CDR2 SNTAGT. CDR3: CASIRRANTEAFF. CDR3 DNA: TGTGCCAGCATAAGGAGGGCGAACACTGAAGCTTTCTTT.